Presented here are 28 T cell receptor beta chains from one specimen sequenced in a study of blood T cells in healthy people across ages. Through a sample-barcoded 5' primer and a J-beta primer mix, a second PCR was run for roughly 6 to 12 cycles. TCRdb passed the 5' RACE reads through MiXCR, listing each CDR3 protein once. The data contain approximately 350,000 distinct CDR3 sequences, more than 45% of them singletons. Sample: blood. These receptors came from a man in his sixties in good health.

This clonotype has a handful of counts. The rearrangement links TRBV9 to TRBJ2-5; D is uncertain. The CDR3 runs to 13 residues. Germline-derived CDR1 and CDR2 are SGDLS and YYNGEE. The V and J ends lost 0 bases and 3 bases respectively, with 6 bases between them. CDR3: CASSVVPEETQYF. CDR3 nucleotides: TGTGCCAGCAGCGTAGTTCCAGAAGAGACCCAGTACTTC.

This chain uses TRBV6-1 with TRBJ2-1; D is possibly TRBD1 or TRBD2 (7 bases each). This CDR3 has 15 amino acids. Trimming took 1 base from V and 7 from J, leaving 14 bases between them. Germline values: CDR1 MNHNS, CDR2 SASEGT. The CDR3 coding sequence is TGTGCCAGCAGTGAAGATCCAGGGGGGGTGAATGAGCAGTTCTTC. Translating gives CASSEDPGGVNEQFF.

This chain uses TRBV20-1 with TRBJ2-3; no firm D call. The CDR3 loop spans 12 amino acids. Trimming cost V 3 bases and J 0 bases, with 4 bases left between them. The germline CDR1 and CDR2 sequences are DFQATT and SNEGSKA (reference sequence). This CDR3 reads CSARRSTDTQYF. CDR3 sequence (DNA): TGCAGTGCTAGGCGAAGCACAGATACGCAGTATTTT.

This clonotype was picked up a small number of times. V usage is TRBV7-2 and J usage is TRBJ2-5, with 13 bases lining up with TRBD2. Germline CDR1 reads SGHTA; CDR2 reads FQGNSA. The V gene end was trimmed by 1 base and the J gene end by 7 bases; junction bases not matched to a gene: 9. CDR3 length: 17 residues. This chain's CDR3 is CASSLVGTSGTSGTQYF. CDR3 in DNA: TGTGCCAGCAGCTTAGTGGGGACTAGCGGGACCTCCGGGACCCAGTACTTC.

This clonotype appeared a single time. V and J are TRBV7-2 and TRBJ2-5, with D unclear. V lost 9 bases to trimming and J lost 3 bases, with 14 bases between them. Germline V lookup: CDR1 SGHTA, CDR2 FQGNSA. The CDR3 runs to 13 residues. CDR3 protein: CASSNLMKETQYF. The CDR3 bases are TGTGCCAGTAGTAATCTAATGAAAGAGACCCAGTACTTC.

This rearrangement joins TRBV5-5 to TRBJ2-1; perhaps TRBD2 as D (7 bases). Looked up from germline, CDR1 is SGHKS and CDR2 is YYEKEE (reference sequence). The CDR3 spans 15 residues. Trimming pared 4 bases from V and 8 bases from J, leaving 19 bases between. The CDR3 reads CASSPEGGGGDEQFF. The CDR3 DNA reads TGTGCCAGCAGCCCGGAGGGAGGGGGAGGAGATGAGCAGTTCTTC.

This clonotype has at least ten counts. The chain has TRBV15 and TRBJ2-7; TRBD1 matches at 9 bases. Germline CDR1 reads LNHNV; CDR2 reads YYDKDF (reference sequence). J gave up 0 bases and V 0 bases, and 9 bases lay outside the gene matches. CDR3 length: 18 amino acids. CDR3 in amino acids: CATSRDLPGTGSSYEQYF. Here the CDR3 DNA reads TGTGCCACCAGCAGAGATCTCCCCGGGACAGGGTCCTCCTACGAGCAGTACTTC.

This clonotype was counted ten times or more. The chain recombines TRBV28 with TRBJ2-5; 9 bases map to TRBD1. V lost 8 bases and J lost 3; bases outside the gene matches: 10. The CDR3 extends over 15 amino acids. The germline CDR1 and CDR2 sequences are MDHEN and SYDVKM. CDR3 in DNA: TGTGCCAGCGCCGACGTCGGGACAGGGAAAGAGACCCAGTACTTC. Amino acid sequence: CASADVGTGKETQYF.

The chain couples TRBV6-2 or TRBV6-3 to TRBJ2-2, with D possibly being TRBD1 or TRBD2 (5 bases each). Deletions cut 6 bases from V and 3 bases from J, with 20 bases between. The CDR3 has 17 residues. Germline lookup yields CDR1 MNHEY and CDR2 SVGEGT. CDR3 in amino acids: CASRTNQLRGYTGELFF. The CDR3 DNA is TGTGCCAGCAGGACAAATCAGTTACGGGGCTACACCGGGGAGCTGTTTTTT.

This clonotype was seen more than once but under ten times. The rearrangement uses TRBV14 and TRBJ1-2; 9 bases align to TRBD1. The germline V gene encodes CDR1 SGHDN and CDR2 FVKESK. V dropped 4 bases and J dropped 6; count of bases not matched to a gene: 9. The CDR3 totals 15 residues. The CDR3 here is CASSRAGTGSDGYTF. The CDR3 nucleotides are TGTGCCAGCAGCCGCGCCGGGACAGGGAGCGATGGCTACACCTTC.

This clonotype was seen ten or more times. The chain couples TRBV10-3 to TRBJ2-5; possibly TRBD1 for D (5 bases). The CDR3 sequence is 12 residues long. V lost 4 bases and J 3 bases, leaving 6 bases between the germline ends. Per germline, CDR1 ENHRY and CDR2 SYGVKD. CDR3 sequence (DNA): TGTGCCATCAGTGCCAGGGAAGAGACCCAGTACTTC. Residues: CAISAREETQYF.

CDR3 DNA: TGTGCCAGCAGTCCGGGACACCTGAATCAGCCCCAGCATTTT. Protein product: CASSPGHLNQPQHF. The rearrangement links TRBV12-3 or TRBV12-4 to TRBJ1-5, with D possibly TRBD1 on 6 matching bases. The CDR3 spans 14 residues. V was pared by 5 bases and J by 4 bases, with 12 bases between.

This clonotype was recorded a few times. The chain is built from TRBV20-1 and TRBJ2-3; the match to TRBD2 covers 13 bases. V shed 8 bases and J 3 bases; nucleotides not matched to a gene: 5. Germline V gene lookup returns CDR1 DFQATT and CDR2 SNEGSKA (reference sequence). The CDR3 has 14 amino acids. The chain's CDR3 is CSPQTSGRTDTQYF. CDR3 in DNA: TGCAGTCCTCAGACTAGCGGGAGGACAGATACGCAGTATTTT.

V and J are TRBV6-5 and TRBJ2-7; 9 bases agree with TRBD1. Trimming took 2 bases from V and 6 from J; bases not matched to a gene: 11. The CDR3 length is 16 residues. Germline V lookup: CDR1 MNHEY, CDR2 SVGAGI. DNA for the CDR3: TGTGCCAGCAGTTACCGTATAGGACAGGGGTATGGCGAGCAGTACTTC. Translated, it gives CASSYRIGQGYGEQYF.

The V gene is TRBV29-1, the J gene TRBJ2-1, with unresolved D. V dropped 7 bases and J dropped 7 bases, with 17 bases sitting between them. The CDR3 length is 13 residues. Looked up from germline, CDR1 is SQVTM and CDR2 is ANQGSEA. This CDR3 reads CSASGLPRNEQFF. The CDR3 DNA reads TGCAGCGCCTCGGGCCTACCTCGAAATGAGCAGTTCTTC.

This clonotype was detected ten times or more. CDR3 nucleotides: TGCAGCGTTGCGCGGACCGGCTACGAGCAGTACTTC. The encoded protein is CSVARTGYEQYF. The V gene is TRBV29-1, the J gene TRBJ2-7; D gene ambiguous. From germline, CDR1 is SQVTM and CDR2 ANQGSEA. The CDR3 has 12 residues. V lost 4 bases and J lost 3, with 10 bases in between.

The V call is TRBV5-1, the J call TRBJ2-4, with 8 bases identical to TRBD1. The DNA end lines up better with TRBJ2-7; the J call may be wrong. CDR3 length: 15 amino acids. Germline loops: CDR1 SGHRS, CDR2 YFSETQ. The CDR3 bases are TGCGCCAGCAGCTTCCCGGGCAGGGGGCAGGGCGAGCAGTACTTC. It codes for CASSFPGRGQGEQYF.

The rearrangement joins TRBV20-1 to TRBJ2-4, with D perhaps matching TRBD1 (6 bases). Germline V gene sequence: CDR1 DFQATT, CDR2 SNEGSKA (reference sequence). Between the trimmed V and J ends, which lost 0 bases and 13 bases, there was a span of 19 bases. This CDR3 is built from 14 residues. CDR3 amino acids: CSARDIRQDNEQYF. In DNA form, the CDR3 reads TGCAGTGCTAGAGATATAAGACAGGACAATGAGCAGTACTTC.

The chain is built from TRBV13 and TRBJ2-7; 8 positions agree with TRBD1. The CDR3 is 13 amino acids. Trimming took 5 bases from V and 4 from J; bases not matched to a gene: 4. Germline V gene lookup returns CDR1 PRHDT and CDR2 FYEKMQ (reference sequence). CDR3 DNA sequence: TGTGCCAGCAGCAAGGACAGGGTGTACGAGCAGTACTTC. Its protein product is CASSKDRVYEQYF.

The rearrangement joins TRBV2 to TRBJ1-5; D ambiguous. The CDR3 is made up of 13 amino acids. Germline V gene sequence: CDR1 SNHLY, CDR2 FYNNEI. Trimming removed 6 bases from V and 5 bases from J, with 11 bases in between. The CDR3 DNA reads TGTGCCAGCAGCAGAGCGGCCGATCAGCCCCAGCATTTT. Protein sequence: CASSRAADQPQHF.

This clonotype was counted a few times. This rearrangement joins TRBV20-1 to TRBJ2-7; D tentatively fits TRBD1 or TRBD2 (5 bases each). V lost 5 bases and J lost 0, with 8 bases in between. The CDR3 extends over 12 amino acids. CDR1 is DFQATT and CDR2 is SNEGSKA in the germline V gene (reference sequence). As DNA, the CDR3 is TGCAGTGCTGAGGGGATCTCCTACGAGCAGTACTTC. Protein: CSAEGISYEQYF.

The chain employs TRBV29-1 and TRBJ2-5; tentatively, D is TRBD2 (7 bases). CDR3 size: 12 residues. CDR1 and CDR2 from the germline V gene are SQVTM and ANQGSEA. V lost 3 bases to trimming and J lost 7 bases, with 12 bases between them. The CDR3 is CSVDREGGTQYF. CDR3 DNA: TGCAGCGTTGACAGGGAGGGGGGGACCCAGTACTTC. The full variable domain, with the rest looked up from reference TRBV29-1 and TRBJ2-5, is SAVISQKPSRDICQRGTSLTIQCQVDSQVTMMFWYRQQPGQSLTLIATANQGSEATYESGFVIDKFPISRPNLTFSTLTVSNMSPEDSSIYLCSVDREGGTQYFGPGTRLLVL.

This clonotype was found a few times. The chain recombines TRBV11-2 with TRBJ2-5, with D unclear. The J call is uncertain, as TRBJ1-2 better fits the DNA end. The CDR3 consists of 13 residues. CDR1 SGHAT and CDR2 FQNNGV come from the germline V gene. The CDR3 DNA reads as TGTGCCAGCAGCTTAGATAGGAGTGCCGGCTACACCTTC. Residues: CASSLDRSAGYTF.

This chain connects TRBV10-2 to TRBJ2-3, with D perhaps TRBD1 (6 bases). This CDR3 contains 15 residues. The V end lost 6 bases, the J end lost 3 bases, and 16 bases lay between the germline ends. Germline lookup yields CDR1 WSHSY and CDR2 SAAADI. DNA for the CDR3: TGCGCCAGCAGCCTATACAGGGAAATGACAGATACGCAGTATTTT. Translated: CASSLYREMTDTQYF.

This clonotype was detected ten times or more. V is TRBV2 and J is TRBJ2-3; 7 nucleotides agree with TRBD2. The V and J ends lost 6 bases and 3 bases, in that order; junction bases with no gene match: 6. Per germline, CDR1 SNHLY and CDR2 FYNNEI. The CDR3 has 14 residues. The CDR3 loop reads CASRPGLSTDTQYF. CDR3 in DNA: TGTGCCAGCAGGCCGGGACTATCGACAGATACGCAGTATTTT.

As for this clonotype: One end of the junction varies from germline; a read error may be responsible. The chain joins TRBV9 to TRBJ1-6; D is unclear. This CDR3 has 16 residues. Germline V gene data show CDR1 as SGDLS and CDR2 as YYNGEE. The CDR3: CASSLLDEGPNTPPHF. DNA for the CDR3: TGTGCCAGCAGCCTGCTCGATGAAGGCCCGAATACGCCCCCCCACTTT.

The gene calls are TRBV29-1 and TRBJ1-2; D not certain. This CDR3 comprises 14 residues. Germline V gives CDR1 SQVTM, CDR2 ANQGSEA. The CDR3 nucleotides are TGCAACGCTGAAGTAAGGTGGAGTCAATATGGCTACACCTTC. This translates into CNAEVRWSQYGYTF.

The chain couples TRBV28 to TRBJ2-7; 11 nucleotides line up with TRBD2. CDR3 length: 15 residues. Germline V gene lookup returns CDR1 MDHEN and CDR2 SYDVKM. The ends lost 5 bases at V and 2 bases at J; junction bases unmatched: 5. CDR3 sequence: CASSHGTSGPYEQYF. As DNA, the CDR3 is TGTGCCAGCAGTCACGGGACTAGCGGACCCTACGAGCAGTACTTC.